A single TCR beta chain is shown here with its context. Its cognate antigen is unknown. The entry originates in a study of Tregs in tolerant kidney transplant recipients. Study-level results: Biological reproducibility was not directly addressed in this study.

V lost 5 bases to trimming and J lost 9 bases; unmatched junction nucleotides: 7. The CDR3 consists of 15 residues. Germline CDR1 reads MNHEY; CDR2 reads SMNVEV (reference sequence). Unstimulated Tregs (CD4+CD25+CD127-) and CD4+CD25- non-Tregs were sorted from PBMCs. Assay: immunoSEQ multiplex PCR; the TCRdb copy retains only in-frame clones and omits some. The table lists just over 15,000 clones, just over 90% of them singletons. The TCR sequence derives from a human donor in good health. The sequenced sample consisted of CD8+ T cells from blood. The rearrangement links TRBV27 to TRBJ1-6, with 10 positions matching TRBD1. Here the CDR3 reads CASSGTGAGGSPLHF. The CDR3 bases are TGTGCCAGCAGTGGGACAGGGGCCGGGGGTTCACCCCTCCACTTT.